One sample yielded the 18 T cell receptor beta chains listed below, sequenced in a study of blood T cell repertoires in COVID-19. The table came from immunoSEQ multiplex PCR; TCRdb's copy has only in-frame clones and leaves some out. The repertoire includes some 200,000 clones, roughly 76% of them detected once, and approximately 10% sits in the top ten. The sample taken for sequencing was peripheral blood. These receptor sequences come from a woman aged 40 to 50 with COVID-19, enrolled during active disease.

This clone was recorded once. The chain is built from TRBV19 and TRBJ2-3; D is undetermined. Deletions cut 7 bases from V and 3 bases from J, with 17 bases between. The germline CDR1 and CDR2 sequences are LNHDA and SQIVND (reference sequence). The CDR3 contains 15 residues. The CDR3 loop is CASTTNFDVTDTQYF. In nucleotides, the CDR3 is TGTGCCAGTACCACCAACTTCGATGTAACAGATACGCAGTATTTT.

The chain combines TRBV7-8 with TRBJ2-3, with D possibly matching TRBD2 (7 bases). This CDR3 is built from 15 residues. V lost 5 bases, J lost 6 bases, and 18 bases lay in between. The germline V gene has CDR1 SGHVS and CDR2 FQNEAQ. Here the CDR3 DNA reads TGTGCCAGCAGCCGTGGGGGGGGGCCTCGCGATACGCAGTATTTT. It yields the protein CASSRGGGPRDTQYF.

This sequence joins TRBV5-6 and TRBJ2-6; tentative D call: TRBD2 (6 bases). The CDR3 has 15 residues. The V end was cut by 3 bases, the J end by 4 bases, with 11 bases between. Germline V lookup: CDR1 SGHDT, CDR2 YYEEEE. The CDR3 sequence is CASSSYSGGANVLTF. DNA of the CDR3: TGTGCCAGCAGCTCTTACAGCGGGGGGGCCAACGTCCTGACTTTC.

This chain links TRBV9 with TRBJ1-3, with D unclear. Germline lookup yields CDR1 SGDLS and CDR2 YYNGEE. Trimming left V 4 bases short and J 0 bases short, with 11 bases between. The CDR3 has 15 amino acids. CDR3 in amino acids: CASSPPGGSGNTIYF. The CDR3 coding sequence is TGTGCCAGCAGCCCTCCGGGAGGCTCTGGAAACACCATATATTTT.

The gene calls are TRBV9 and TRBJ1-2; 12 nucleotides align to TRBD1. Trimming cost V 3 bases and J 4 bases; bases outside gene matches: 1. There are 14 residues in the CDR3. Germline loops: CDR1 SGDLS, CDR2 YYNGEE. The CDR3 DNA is TGTGCCAGCAGCGCGGGACAGGGGGCCTATGGCTACACCTTC. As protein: CASSAGQGAYGYTF.

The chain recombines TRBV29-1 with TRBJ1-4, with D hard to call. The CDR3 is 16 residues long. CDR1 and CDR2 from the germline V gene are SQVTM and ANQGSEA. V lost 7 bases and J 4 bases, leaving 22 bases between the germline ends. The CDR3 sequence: CSALGGAGLYNEKLFF. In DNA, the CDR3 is TGCAGCGCCCTAGGCGGTGCGGGCCTCTATAATGAAAAACTGTTTTTT.

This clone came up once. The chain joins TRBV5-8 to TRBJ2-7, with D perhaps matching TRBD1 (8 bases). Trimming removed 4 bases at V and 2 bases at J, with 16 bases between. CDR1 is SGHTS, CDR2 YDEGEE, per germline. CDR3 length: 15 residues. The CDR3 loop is CASSRGDRPAYEQYF. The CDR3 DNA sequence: TGTGCCAGCAGCCGGGGGGACAGGCCTGCCTACGAGCAGTACTTC.

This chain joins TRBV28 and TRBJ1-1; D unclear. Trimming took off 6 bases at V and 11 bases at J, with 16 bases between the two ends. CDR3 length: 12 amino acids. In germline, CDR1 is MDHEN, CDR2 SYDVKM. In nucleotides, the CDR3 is TGTGCCAGCAGCCCCACTGAGGGAGACGCTTTCTTT. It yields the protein CASSPTEGDAFF.

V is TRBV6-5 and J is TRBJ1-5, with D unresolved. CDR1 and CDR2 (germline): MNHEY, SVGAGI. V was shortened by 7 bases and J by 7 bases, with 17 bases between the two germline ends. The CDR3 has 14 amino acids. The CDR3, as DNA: TGTGCCAGCACCACACCTAGTTTGGAACAGCCCCAGCATTTT. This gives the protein CASTTPSLEQPQHF.

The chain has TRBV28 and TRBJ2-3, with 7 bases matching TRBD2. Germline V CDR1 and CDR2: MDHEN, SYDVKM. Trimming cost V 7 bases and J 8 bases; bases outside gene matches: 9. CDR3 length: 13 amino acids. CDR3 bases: TGTGCCAGCACCCTGGCGGGGAGGGGTACGCAGTATTTT. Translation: CASTLAGRGTQYF. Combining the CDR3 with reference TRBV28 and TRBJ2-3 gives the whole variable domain DVKVTQSSRYLVKRTGEKVFLECVQDMDHENMFWYRQDPGLGLRLIYFSYDVKMKEKGDIPEGYSVSREKKERFSLILESASTNQTSMYLCASTLAGRGTQYFGPGTRLTVL.

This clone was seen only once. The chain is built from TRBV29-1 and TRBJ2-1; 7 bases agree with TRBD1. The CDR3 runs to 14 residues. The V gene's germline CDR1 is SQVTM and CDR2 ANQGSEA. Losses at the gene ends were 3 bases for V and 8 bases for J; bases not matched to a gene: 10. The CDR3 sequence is CSVDLQGIGDEQFF. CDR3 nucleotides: TGCAGCGTTGACCTACAGGGGATAGGCGATGAGCAGTTCTTC.

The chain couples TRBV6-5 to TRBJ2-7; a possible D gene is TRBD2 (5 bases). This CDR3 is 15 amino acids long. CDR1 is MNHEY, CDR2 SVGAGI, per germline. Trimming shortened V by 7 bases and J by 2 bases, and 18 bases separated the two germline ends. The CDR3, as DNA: TGTGCCAGCAACCCCTGGGAGCCGGGCCCCTACGAGCAGTACTTC. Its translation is CASNPWEPGPYEQYF.

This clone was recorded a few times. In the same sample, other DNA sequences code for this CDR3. Here the CDR3 reads CASSQAGGLTDTQYF. As DNA, the CDR3 is TGTGCCAGCAGCCAAGCGGGGGGCCTCACAGATACGCAGTATTTT. The gene calls are TRBV7-3 and TRBJ2-3, with 9 positions matching TRBD2. CDR1 and CDR2 from the germline V gene are SGHTA and FQGTGA. The CDR3 sequence is 15 residues long. J was trimmed by 2 bases and V by 5 bases; bases with no gene match: 5.

The CDR3 DNA sequence: TGCGCCAGCAGCTTGTGGCGGCAAGAGACCCAGTACTTC. This codes for CASSLWRQETQYF. This chain connects TRBV5-1 to TRBJ2-5; D is ambiguous. Per germline, CDR1 SGHRS and CDR2 YFSETQ. V lost 1 base and J lost 2, with 6 bases in between. The CDR3 runs to 13 residues.

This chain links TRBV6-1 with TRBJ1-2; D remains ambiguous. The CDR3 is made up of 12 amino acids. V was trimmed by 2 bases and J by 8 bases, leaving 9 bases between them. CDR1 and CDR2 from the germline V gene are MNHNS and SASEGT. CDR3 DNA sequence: TGTGCCAGCAGTGAACCTATATCGGGCTACACCTTC. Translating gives CASSEPISGYTF.

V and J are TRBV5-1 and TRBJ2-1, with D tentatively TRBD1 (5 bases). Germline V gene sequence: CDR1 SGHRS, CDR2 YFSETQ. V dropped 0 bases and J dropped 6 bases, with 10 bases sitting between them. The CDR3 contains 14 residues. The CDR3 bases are TGCGCCAGCAGCTTGGTGCAGGGTCGCAATGAGCAGTTCTTC. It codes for CASSLVQGRNEQFF.

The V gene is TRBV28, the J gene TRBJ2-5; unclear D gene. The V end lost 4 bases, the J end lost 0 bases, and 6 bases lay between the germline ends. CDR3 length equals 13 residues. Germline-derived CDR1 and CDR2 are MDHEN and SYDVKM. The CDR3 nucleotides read TGTGCCAGCAGTTCGGTAAACCAAGAGACCCAGTACTTC. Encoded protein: CASSSVNQETQYF.

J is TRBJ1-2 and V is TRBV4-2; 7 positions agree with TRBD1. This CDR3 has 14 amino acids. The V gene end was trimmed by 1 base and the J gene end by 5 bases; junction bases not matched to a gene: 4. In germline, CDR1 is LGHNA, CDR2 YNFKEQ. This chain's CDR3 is CASSQAETGYGYTF. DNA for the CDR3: TGTGCCAGCAGCCAAGCGGAGACAGGGTATGGCTACACCTTC.